This record concerns one T cell receptor (beta chain) sequence. Its target is unknown. Sequencing of the DNA from cultured CD4+ T cells was carried out with the Oncomine TCR Beta short-read assay. One entry per CDR3 protein results from TCRdb running MiXCR on the PCR reads. This table has approximately 17,000 distinct CDR3 sequences, approximately 54% appearing once. The sample originates from a study of vaccination and CD4 T cells after COVID-19. For the study at large: Post-vaccination samples were procured at a median of 72 days following dose two (range 14 to 241).

V lost 0 bases and J lost 15; bases outside the gene matches: 8. Per germline, CDR1 LNHNV and CDR2 YYDKDF (reference sequence). The CDR3 totals 13 residues. Time point given: late sampling 161 to 241 days after vaccination in a few convalescent patients. Treatment of the sample: roughly 10-day PBMC culture with coronavirus spike peptide pools or control peptides (ViraFEST assay). Peptide pool stimulation in ViraFEST expanded antigen-specific T cells, whose TCRs were then sequenced. This TCR came from a human donor who had recovered from COVID-19. Sequencing was performed on CD4+ T cells from blood, cultured in vitro, taken about 7 months after SARS-CoV-2 vaccination. The rearrangement uses TRBV15 and TRBJ2-1; 7 bases fit TRBD1. The CDR3 nucleotides are TGTGCCACCAGCAGAGAGGGGACAGCCGCAAGGTTCTTC. It yields the protein CATSREGTAARFF.